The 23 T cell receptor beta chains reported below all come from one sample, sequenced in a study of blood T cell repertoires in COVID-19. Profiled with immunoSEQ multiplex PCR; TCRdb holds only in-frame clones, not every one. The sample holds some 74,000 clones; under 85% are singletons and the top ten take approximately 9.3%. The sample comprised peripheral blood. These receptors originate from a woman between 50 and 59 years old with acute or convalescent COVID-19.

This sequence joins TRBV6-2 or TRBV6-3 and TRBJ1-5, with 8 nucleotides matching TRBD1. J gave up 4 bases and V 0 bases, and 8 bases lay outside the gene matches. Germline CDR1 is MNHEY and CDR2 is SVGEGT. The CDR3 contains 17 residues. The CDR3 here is CASSYSRGTGQNQPQHF. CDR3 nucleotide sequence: TGTGCCAGCAGTTACTCACGTGGGACAGGCCAAAATCAGCCCCAGCATTTT.

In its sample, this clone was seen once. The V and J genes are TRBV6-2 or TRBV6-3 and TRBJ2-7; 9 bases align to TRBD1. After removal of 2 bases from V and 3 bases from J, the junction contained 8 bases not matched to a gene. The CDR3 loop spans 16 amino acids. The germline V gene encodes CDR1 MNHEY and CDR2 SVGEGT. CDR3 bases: TGTGCCAGCAGTTACGGGACCGGGACAGGGATCTACGAGCAGTACTTC. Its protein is CASSYGTGTGIYEQYF.

The DNA for the CDR3 is TGTGCCAGCAGGACGGGACTTTCGAGCGAGCAGTACTTC. The encoded protein is CASRTGLSSEQYF. The J gene is TRBJ2-7, the V gene TRBV2, with D perhaps matching TRBD2 (6 bases). Germline V gene sequence: CDR1 SNHLY, CDR2 FYNNEI. V lost 6 bases to trimming and J lost 6 bases, with 15 bases between them. The CDR3 runs to 13 residues.

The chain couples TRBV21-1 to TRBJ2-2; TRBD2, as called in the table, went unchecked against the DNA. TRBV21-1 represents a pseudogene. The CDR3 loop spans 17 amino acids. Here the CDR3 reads CASSKVPGEPVVGELFF. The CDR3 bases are TGTGCCAGCAGCAAAGTTCCGGGGGAACCTGTAGTCGGGGAGCTGTTTTTT.

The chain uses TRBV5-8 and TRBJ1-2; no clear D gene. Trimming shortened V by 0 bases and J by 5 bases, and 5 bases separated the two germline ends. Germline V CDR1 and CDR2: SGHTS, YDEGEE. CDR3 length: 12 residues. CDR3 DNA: TGTGCCAGCAGCTTGGGACTATATGGCTACACCTTC. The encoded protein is CASSLGLYGYTF.

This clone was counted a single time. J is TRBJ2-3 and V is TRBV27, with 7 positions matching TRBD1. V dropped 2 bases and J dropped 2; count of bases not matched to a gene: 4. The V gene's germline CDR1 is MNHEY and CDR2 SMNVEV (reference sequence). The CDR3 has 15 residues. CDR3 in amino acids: CASSLKGADTDTQYF. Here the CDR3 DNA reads TGTGCCAGCAGTTTAAAGGGGGCGGACACAGATACGCAGTATTTT.

The CDR3 spells CASSYSPSQGDQPQHF. The CDR3 nucleotides read TGTGCCAGCAGTTATAGTCCCTCCCAGGGGGATCAGCCCCAGCATTTT. The V gene is TRBV6-2 or TRBV6-3, the J gene TRBJ1-5; 7 positions agree with TRBD1. The CDR3 loop spans 16 amino acids. CDR1 and CDR2 from the germline V gene are MNHEY and SVGEGT. V lost 3 bases and J lost 5; bases outside the gene matches: 10.

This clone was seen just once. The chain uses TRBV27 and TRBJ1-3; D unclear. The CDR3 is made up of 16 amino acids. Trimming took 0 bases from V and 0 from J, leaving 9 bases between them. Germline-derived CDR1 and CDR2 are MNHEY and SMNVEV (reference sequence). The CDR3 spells CASSLSRVNSGNTIYF. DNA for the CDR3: TGTGCCAGCAGTTTATCCCGGGTAAACTCTGGAAACACCATATATTTT.

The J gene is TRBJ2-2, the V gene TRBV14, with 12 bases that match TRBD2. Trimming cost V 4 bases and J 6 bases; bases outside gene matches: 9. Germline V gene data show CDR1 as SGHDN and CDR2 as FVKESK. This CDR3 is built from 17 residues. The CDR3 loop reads CASSRSSSGGAPGELFF. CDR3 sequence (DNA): TGTGCCAGCAGCCGGTCCTCTAGCGGGGGGGCCCCCGGGGAGCTGTTTTTT. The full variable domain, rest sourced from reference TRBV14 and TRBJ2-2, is EAGVTQFPSHSVIEKGQTVTLRCDPISGHDNLYWYRRVMGKEIKFLLHFVKESKQDESGMPNNRFLAERTGGTYSTLKVQPAELEDSGVYFCASSRSSSGGAPGELFFGEGSRLTVL.

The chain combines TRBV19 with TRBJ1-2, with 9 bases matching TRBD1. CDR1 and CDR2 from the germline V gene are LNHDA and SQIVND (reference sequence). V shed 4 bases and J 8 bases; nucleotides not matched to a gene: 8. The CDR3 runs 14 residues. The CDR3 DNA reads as TGTGCCAGTAGTACGGGACAGGGAAGAGGCGGCTACACCTTC. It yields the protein CASSTGQGRGGYTF.

CDR3 sequence: CASSTGTRGQPQHF. In nucleotides, the CDR3 is TGCGCCAGCAGCACGGGGACCAGGGGTCAGCCCCAGCATTTT. The J gene is TRBJ1-5, the V gene TRBV5-1; tentative D call: TRBD1 (6 bases). CDR1 and CDR2 from the germline V gene are SGHRS and YFSETQ. The CDR3 totals 14 residues. V was shortened by 4 bases and J by 6 bases, with 14 bases between the two germline ends.

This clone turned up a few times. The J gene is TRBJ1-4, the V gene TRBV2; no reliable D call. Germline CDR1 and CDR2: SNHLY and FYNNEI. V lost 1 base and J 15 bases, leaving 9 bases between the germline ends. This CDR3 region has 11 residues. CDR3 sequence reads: CASSEEFPLFF. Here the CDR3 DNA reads TGTGCCAGCAGTGAAGAATTTCCGTTGTTTTTT.

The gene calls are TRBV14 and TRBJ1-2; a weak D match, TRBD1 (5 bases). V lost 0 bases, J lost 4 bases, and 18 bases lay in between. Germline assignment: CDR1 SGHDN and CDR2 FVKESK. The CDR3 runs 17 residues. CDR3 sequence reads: CASSQERGKQEFYGYTF. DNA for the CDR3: TGTGCCAGCAGCCAAGAAAGGGGAAAGCAAGAGTTCTATGGCTACACCTTC. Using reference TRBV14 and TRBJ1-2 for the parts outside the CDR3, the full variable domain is EAGVTQFPSHSVIEKGQTVTLRCDPISGHDNLYWYRRVMGKEIKFLLHFVKESKQDESGMPNNRFLAERTGGTYSTLKVQPAELEDSGVYFCASSQERGKQEFYGYTFGSGTRLTVV.

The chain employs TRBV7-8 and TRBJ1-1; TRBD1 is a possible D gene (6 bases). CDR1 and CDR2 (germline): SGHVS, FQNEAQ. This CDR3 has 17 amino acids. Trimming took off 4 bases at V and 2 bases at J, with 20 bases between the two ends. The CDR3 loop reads CASSWKNGQSRNTEAFF. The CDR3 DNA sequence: TGTGCCAGCAGCTGGAAAAATGGACAGTCCAGAAACACTGAAGCTTTCTTT.

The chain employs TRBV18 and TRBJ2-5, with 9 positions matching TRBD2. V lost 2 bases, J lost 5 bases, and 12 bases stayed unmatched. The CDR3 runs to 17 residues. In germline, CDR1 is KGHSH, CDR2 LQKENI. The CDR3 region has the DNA TGTGCCAGCTCACCAATGATAGCGGGAGACTTTAGGGAGACCCAGTACTTC. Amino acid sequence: CASSPMIAGDFRETQYF.

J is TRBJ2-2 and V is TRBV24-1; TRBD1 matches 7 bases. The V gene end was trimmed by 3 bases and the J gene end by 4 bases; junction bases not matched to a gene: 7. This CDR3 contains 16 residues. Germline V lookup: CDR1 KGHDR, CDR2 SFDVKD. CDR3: CATSDRRQGPTGELFF. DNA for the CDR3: TGTGCCACCAGTGATCGGAGACAGGGCCCCACCGGGGAGCTGTTTTTT.

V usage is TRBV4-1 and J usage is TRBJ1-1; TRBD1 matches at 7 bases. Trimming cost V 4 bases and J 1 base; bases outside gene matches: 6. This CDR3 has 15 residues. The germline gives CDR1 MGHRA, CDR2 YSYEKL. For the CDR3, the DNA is TGCGCCAGCAGCCCCCCCGACAGGGCGAACACTGAAGCTTTCTTT. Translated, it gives CASSPPDRANTEAFF.

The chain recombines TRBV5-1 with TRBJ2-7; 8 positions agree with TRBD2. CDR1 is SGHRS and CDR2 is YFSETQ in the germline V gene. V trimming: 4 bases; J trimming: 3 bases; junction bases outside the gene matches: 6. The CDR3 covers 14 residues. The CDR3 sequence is CASSDGTRIYEQYF. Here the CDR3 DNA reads TGCGCCAGCAGCGATGGGACTAGAATCTACGAGCAGTACTTC.

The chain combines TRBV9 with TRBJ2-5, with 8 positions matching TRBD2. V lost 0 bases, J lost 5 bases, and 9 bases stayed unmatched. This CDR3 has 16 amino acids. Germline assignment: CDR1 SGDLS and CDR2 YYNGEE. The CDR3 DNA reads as TGTGCCAGCAGCGTAGATACTAGCGGAGCGGGGGAGACCCAGTACTTC. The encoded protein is CASSVDTSGAGETQYF.

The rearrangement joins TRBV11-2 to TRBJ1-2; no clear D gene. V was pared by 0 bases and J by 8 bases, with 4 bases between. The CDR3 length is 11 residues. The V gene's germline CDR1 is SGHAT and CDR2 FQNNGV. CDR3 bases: TGTGCCAGCAGCTTAGAGGGCGGCTACACCTTC. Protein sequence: CASSLEGGYTF.

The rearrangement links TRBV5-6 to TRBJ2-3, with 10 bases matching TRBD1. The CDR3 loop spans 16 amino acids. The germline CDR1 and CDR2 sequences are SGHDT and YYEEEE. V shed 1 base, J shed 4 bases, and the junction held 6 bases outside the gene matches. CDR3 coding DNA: TGTGCCAGCAGCTTGATAGGGGACAGGGGACCAGATACGCAGTATTTT. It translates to CASSLIGDRGPDTQYF.

The CDR3 protein is CASRMAGADTQYF. Written as DNA, the CDR3 is TGTGCCAGTAGAATGGCGGGGGCTGACACGCAGTATTTT. The chain uses TRBV19 and TRBJ2-3, with a weak D call TRBD2 (7 bases). V shed 6 bases and J shed 9 bases, with 16 bases lying between them. Germline V gene data show CDR1 as LNHDA and CDR2 as SQIVND (reference sequence). This CDR3 has 13 residues.

CDR3 nucleotides: TGCGCCAGCAGCCAAGTTGCCGACAGGGGGCAAGTTGATACGCAGTATTTT. It yields the protein CASSQVADRGQVDTQYF. This chain links TRBV4-1 with TRBJ2-3; 10 bases match TRBD1. The J segment lost 6 bases and the V segment lost 1 base, leaving 10 bases of the junction unmatched. This CDR3 spans 17 amino acids. The germline V gene has CDR1 MGHRA and CDR2 YSYEKL.